These T cell receptor beta chains were read from a single sample in a study of control samples from healthy donors and cancer patients. Assay: immunoSEQ multiplex PCR; the TCRdb copy retains only in-frame clones and omits some. This sample carries 170,000 or so clones, roughly 92% of them seen once, and the ten largest clones take 1.3% to 1.5%. Sequenced material: blood. These TCRs come from a woman younger than 35 in good health. The CDR3 runs from the conserved cysteine through the conserved F or W. Fields, in order: V gene, J gene, clone size, CDR3 protein. Rows give clone size only sometimes, using once, few, many, or a class for an expanded clone.

>TRBV21-1|TRBJ1-4|once
CASSKGQGVAGEKLFF
>TRBV20-1|TRBJ1-4|-
CSASAPRTEVDEKLFF
>TRBV24-1|TRBJ2-3|once
CATSDLTGSSTDTQYF
>TRBV5-1|TRBJ2-7|-
CASSLGQGPYEQYF
>TRBV6-2/TRBV6-3|TRBJ1-1|-
CASSPHHYRPGRIFMNTEAFF
>TRBV6-2/TRBV6-3|TRBJ1-1|-
CASSYIEGTEAFF
>TRBV11-3|TRBJ2-7|-
CASSPEHGYEQYF
>TRBV18|TRBJ1-6|few
CASSPFRTENSPLHF
>TRBV11-2|TRBJ2-3|-
CASSLELAVTDTQYF
>TRBV7-2|TRBJ2-5|-
CASSLELSPNAQYF
>TRBV7-8|TRBJ2-5|-
CASGPGLETQYF
>TRBV15|TRBJ2-3|-
CATSSLNPPSGRGADTQYF
>TRBV2|TRBJ2-7|-
CASSEGRGASYEQYF
>TRBV9|TRBJ2-5|once
CASSGAGGQETQYF
>TRBV7-2|TRBJ1-2|-
CASSFQGEYGYTF
>TRBV6-5|TRBJ2-7|-
CASSFSGEVGYF
>TRBV2|TRBJ2-3|-
CASRWPDRGFADTQYF
>TRBV19|TRBJ1-5|-
CASSIEAVFSNQPQHF
>TRBV6-5|TRBJ2-3|-
CASFTSGGAWYF
>TRBV10-2|TRBJ1-2|-
CASSPGQIRAYGYTF
>TRBV11-3|TRBJ1-2|-
CASSRTGPNYGYTF
>TRBV29-1|TRBJ1-2|-
CSVVEGADGYTF
>TRBV28|TRBJ2-1|once
CASSLGGPLNEQFF
>TRBV24-1|TRBJ1-5|-
CATSAAAINQPQHF
>TRBV9|TRBJ2-2|-
CASSYGGRDTGELFF